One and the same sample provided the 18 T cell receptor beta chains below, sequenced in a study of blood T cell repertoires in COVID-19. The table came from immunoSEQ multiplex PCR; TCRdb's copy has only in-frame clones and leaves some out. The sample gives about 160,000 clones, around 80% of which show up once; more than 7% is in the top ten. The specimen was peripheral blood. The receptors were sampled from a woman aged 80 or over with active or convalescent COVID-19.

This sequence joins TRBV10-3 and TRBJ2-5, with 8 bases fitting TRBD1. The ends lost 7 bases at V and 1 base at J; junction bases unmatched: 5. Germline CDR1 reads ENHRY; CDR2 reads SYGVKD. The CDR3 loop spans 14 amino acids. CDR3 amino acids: CAIKGQAIQETQYF. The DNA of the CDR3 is TGTGCCATCAAGGGACAGGCGATCCAAGAGACCCAGTACTTC.

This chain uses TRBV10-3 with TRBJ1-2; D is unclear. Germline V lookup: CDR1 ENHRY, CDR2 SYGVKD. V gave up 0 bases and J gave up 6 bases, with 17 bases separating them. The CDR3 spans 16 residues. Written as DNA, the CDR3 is TGTGCCATCAGTGAGTCGCTTAGCGGCACATTGAATGGCTACACCTTC. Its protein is CAISESLSGTLNGYTF.

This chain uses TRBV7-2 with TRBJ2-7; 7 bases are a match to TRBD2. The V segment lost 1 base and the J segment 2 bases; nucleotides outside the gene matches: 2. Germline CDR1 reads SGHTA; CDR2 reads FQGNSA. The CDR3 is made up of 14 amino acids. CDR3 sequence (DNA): TGTGCCAGCAGCTTAGGGGAGGGAGCCTACGAGCAGTACTTC. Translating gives CASSLGEGAYEQYF.

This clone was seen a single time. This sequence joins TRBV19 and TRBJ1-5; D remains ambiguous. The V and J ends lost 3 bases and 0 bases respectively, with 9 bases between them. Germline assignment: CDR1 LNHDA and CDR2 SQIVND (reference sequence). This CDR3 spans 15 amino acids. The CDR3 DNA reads TGTGCCAGTAGTATCTCAGATCTTAGCAATCAGCCCCAGCATTTT. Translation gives CASSISDLSNQPQHF.

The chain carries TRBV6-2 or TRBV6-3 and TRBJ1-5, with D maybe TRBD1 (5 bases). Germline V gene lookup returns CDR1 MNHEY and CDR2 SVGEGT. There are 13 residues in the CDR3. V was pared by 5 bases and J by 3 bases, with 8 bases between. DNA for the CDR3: TGTGCCAGCAGTGACAGCTCCAATCAGCCCCAGCATTTT. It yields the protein CASSDSSNQPQHF.

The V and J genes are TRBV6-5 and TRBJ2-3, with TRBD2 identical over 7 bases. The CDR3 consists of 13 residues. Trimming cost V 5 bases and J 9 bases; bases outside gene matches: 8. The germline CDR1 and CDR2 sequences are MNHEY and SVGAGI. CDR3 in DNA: TGTGCCAGCAGTACGAAGTTAGCGGGCACGCAGTATTTT. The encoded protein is CASSTKLAGTQYF.

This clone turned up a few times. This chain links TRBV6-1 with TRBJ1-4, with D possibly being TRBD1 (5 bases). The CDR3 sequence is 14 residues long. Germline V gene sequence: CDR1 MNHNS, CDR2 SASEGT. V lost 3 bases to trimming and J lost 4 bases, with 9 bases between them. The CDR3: CASSESGINEKLFF. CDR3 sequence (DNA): TGTGCCAGCAGTGAGTCAGGGATTAATGAAAAACTGTTTTTT.

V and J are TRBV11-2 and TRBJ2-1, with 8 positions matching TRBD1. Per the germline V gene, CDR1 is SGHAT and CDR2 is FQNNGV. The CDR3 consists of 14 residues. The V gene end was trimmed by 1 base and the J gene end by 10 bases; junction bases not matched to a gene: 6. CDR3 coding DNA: TGTGCCAGCAGCTTAGGGCAGGGGGCGCGAGAGCAGTTCTTC. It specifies CASSLGQGAREQFF.

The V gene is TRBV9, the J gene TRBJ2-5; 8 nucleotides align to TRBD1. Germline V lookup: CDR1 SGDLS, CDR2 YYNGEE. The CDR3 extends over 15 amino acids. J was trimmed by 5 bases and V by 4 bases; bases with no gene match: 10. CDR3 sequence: CASSTSGTGMETQYF. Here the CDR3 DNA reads TGTGCCAGCAGCACCTCGGGGACAGGTATGGAGACCCAGTACTTC.

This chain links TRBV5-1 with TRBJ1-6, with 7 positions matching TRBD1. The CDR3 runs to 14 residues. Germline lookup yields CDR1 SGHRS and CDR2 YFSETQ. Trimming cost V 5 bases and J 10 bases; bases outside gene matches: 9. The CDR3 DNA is TGCGCCAGCAGTCCTGACAGGGAGCAATCACCCCTCCACTTT. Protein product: CASSPDREQSPLHF.

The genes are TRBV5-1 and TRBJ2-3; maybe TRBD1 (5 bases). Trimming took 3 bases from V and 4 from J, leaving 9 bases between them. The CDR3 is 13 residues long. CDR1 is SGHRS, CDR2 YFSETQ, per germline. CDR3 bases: TGCGCCAGCAGCTCCTCAGGGTCAGATACGCAGTATTTT. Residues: CASSSSGSDTQYF.

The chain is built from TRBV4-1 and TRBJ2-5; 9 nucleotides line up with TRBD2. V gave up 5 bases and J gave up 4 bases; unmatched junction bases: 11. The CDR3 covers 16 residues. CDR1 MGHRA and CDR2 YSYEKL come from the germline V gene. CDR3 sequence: CASSSRPSGGIETQYF. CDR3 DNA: TGCGCCAGCAGCTCCCGGCCGAGCGGGGGGATAGAGACCCAGTACTTC.

Here the CDR3 reads CASSPEDSGIEKLFF. CDR3 in DNA: TGCGCCAGCAGCCCGGAGGACAGTGGAATTGAAAAACTGTTTTTT. This rearrangement joins TRBV5-1 to TRBJ1-4; a possible D gene is TRBD1 (6 bases). The CDR3 totals 15 residues. The V end lost 4 bases, the J end lost 7 bases, and 17 bases lay between the germline ends. CDR1 and CDR2 (germline): SGHRS, YFSETQ.

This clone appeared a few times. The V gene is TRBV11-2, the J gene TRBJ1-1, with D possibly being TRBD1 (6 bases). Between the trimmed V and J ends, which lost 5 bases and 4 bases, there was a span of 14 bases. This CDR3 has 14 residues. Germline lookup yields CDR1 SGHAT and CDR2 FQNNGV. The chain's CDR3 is CASSPVGTSTEAFF. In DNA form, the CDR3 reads TGTGCCAGCAGCCCCGTCGGGACAAGCACTGAAGCTTTCTTT.

Written as DNA, the CDR3 is TGTGCCAGCACCCTAGGGGGGGCTGGCGGCTACACCTTC. Translating it yields CASTLGGAGGYTF. The chain has TRBV12-3 or TRBV12-4 and TRBJ1-2, with D perhaps matching TRBD1 (6 bases). Trimming took off 7 bases at V and 8 bases at J, with 17 bases between the two ends. This CDR3 has 13 amino acids.

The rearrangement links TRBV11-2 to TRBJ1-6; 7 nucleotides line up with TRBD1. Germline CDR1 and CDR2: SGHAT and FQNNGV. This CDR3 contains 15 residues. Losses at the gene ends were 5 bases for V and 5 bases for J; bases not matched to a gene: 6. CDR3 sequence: CASSRRQGNNSPLHF. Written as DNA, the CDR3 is TGTGCCAGCAGCCGCCGACAGGGAAATAATTCACCCCTCCACTTT. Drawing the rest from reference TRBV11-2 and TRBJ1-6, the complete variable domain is EAGVAQSPRYKIIEKRQSVAFWCNPISGHATLYWYQQILGQGPKLLIQFQNNGVVDDSQLPKDRFSAERLKGVDSTLKIQPAKLEDSAVYLCASSRRQGNNSPLHFGNGTRLTVT.

The CDR3 DNA sequence: TGTGCCAGCCGACAGACTAGCTCCTACGAGCAGTACTTC. Encoded protein: CASRQTSSYEQYF. The rearrangement links TRBV27 to TRBJ2-7; tentatively, D is TRBD2 (6 bases). Germline V lookup: CDR1 MNHEY, CDR2 SMNVEV (reference sequence). The CDR3 is 13 amino acids. V lost 8 bases and J 0 bases, leaving 11 bases between the germline ends.

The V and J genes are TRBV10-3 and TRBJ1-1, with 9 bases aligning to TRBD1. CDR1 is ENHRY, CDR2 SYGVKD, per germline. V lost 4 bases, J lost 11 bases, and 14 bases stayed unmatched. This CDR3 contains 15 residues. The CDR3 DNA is TGTGCCATCAGTGGGGGTGGGACAGGGTTACTGCGCGCTTTCTTT. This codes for CAISGGGTGLLRAFF.